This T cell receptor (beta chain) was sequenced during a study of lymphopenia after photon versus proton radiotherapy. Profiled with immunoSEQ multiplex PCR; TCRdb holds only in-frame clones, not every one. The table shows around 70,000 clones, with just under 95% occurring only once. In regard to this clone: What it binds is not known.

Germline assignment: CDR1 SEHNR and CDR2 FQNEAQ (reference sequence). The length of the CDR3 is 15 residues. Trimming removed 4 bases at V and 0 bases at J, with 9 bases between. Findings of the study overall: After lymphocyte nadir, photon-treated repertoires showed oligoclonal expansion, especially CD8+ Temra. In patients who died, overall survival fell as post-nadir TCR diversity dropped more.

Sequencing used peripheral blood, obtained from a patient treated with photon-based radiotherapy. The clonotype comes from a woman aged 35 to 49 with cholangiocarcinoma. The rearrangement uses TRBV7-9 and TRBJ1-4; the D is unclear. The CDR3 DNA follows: TGTGCCAGCAGCTCCGCCACCTCAACTAATGAAAAACTGTTTTTT. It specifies CASSSATSTNEKLFF.